This T cell receptor beta chain was recorded in a study of Graves' ophthalmopathy and Graves' hyperthyroidism. Looking at the study overall: The authors collected peripheral blood at initial diagnosis, before any treatment.

For this clonotype: Relative to the germline gene, one junction end is altered; a read error may explain this.

The CDR3 runs to 13 residues. From germline, CDR1 is MDHEN and CDR2 SYDVKM. Certain patients, namely those with other autoimmune diseases, uncontrolled infections, pregnancy or lactation, were excluded. Amplifying from RNA transcripts, the study obtained TCR beta CDR3 regions. HTBI primers primed a first-round RT-PCR, and a second-round multiplex PCR followed. TCRdb reprocessed the multiplex PCR reads with MiXCR, giving one entry per CDR3 protein. Counted here are approximately 160,000 distinct CDR3 sequences, 30% to 45% occurring once; the ten biggest clones make up roughly 8.9%. Sequencing was performed on peripheral blood. The genes are TRBV28 and TRBJ2-5, with TRBD1 matching over 8 bases. The receptor's source is a man aged 25-45 years with Graves' ophthalmopathy. For the CDR3, the DNA is TGTACCAGCAGTTTGACAGGGGAAGAGACCCAGTACTTC. This encodes CTSSLTGEETQYF.